This T cell receptor (beta chain) came from a study of blood T cell repertoires in COVID-19. For the study at large: COVID-19 samples collected from the United States, Italy and Spain covered acute and convalescent phases. Sample material is recorded as cDNA or gDNA derived from T cells, B-cell-depleted T cells, or PBMCs.

This clone was seen once. The J segment lost 2 bases and the V segment lost 2 bases, leaving 6 bases of the junction unmatched. The CDR3 runs 15 residues. Germline assignment: CDR1 MNHEY and CDR2 SVGAGI. Per the study methods: The authors estimated nucleated cell counts from reference gene primer amplification. Libraries were prepared by immunoSEQ multiplex PCR; TCRdb keeps only in-frame clonotypes and omits some of them. V and J calls plus clone size are reproduced from that table; the DNA served to infer D and trimming. Among just over 300,000 clones listed, 87% were seen once. The J gene is TRBJ2-7, the V gene TRBV6-5, with 7 bases that match TRBD2. The TCR was taken from a man aged 18 to 29 with active or convalescent COVID-19. The sequencing sample was made of peripheral blood. The CDR3 DNA follows: TGTGCCAGCAGTTACGATACTAGCGTAGCCTACGAGCAGTACTTC. Protein sequence: CASSYDTSVAYEQYF.